This paragraph reports one T cell receptor beta chain. These data come from a study of blood T cell repertoires in COVID-19. Looking at the study overall: Both acute and convalescent COVID-19 samples were obtained from the United States, Italy and Spain.

The V gene lost 10 bases and the J gene lost 0 bases, with 9 bases spanning the gap. The length of the CDR3 is 12 residues. Germline assignment: CDR1 MNHEY and CDR2 SVGAGI. In the original workflow: Amplification of reference gene primers provided the estimated nucleated cell counts. Only in-frame clones appear in the TCRdb table, and some are missing; sequencing was by immunoSEQ multiplex PCR. Clone size and V and J calls were adopted from that table, with D and trimming inferred from the DNA. The sample has about 330,000 clones; around 87% are singletons. In assigning cohorts, the study relied on participant-reported clinical history. In Cohort 3, a recovered donor had either two negative PCRs, clearance, or symptom resolution.

The specimen was PBMCs or T cells enriched from blood (not recorded which). This clonotype was obtained from a woman in her twenties or thirties who had recovered from COVID-19. This chain links TRBV6-5 with TRBJ1-2; D is undetermined. CDR3 sequence: CATLQSNYGYTF. The CDR3 DNA reads as TGTGCCACCCTACAGTCTAACTATGGCTACACCTTC.